This T cell receptor (beta chain) is from a study of memory CD4+ T cells and cytomegalovirus serostatus (dated by TCRdb to between 2018 and 2021). Study-wide context: The 35 or so healthy Belgian adults in the cohort included 9 who were CMV seropositive and roughly 25 who were CMV seronegative. CD4+ memory TCRbeta repertoires of a Belgian cohort with known cytomegalovirus serostatus were sequenced in order to replicate a published TCR-based CMV serostatus classifier.

Genomic DNA was extracted from sorted cells with the Quick-DNA Microprep Kit. Amplification of TCRbeta DNA was done with the immunoSEQ hsTCRbeta kit, following the protocol from the manufacturer. TCRbeta libraries were sequenced on an Illumina MiSeq instrument. Under the source paper's analysis protocol: Once out-of-frame sequences had been removed, millions of distinct TCRbeta sequences were left, which works out to an average of roughly 70,000 per individual. Each individual was scored by the count of 150 to 200 previously reported CMV-associated TCRbeta sequences and the total productive distinct TCRbeta count. A beta-binomial model was reimplemented in Python, and scikit-learn random forests with default parameters were trained on data from the US cohort. Classifier performance on the Belgian cohort was reported as the median AUC with percentile confidence intervals calculated over 10,000 bootstrap iterations. Held by TCRdb, this immuneACCESS table contains in-frame sequences only and omits some clones. Under half of the omission traces to an unresolved V gene where checked; the cause of the rest is unknown. Clonal size and the V and J genes are those of that table, whereas D and trimming came from the DNA. The table for this sample lists 50,000 or so clones; about 80% of them were counted only once. The top ten constitute about 1.5% of the sample.

A FACSAria II was used to sort memory CD4+ T cells, defined as single viable CD3+CD4+CD8-CD45RO+ cells. CMV serostatus was determined with a Roche Elecsys assay detecting serum IgG against CMV pp150, pp28, p38 and p52. After thawing, total CD4+ T cells were enriched by positive selection with CD4 magnetic microbeads. The samples came from a different study that was designed specifically to examine the CD4+ T cell memory repertoire. Following standard operating procedures, peripheral blood mononuclear cells were isolated and cryopreserved, while serum was kept at -80 degrees C. CD3-PerCP (BW264/56), CD4-APC (RPA-T4), CD45RO-PE (UCHT1) and CD8-Pacific Orange (3B5) antibodies were used for staining, and non-viable cells were excluded with Sytox blue. Points the paper makes about the study in general: For CMV serostatus prediction, a median bootstrapped AUC of approximately 0.95 was reached with the original framework, and a median bootstrapped AUC of 0.91 was reached with a US-trained random forest. The original-framework classifier achieved a median bootstrapped AUC of approximately 0.96 with a 95% CI of 0.76-1.00 on the Belgian cohort. Among the 150 to 200 previously reported CMV-associated TCRbeta sequences, 60 to 70 showed up in the CD4+ memory repertoires, with each one found in between one and five individuals. Unlike the original study, which covered naive and memory CD4+ and CD8+ populations, the Belgian study sequenced only CD4+CD45RO+ memory cells. Results were interpreted as suggesting that the CMV-associated TCR signature is largely present in the CD4+ memory repertoire.

Note on this clone: The target of this receptor is not known. The input lacks base qualities; no much larger clone sits a single base away.

The sequenced sample consisted of memory CD4+ T cells from blood. The receptor was derived from an adult in good health and CMV-seronegative.

The nucleotide sequence reads TGCGCCAGCAGCTTGTACGATCCGCAGAACACTGAAGCTTTCTTT. Its coded protein is CASSLYDPQNTEAFF. The chain joins TRBV5-1 to TRBJ1-1; no D gene call is confident. CDR1 and CDR2, looked up from the germline V gene, are SGHRS and YFSETQ. V sheds 1 base and J sheds 1 base, leaving 11 bases between their ends. The CDR3 spans 15 residues, from the cysteine through the phenylalanine. Here the CDR3 DNA is all that survives: 45 bases in frame from base 1. With all but the CDR3 taken from the reference TRBV5-1 and TRBJ1-1 genes, the full variable domain is: KAGVTQTPRYLIKTRGQQVTLSCSPISGHRSVSWYQQTPGQGLQFLFEYFSETQRNKGNFPGRFSGRQFSNSRSEMNVSTLELGDSALYLCASSLYDPQNTEAFFGQGTRLTVV.